Presented here are 25 T cell receptor beta chains from one specimen sequenced in a study of T cells in Graves' hyperthyroidism and ophthalmopathy. Template material for amplifying TCR beta CDR3 regions consisted of RNA transcripts. The HTBI primer set was used in a first-round RT-PCR of the TCR CDR3. MiXCR, applied by TCRdb to the multiplex PCR reads, yields one record per CDR3 protein. The sample has a few hundred thousand distinct CDR3 sequences; around 13% are singletons. The sequenced sample consisted of blood. Receptors were obtained from a woman aged 30 to 39 with Graves' hyperthyroidism that later progressed to Graves' ophthalmopathy.

This clonotype was detected many times. The chain employs TRBV11-2 and TRBJ2-7; the D is unclear. Germline V gene lookup returns CDR1 SGHAT and CDR2 FQNNGV. Trimming left V 1 base short and J 2 bases short, with 12 bases between. The length of the CDR3 is 15 residues. CDR3 bases: TGTGCCAGCAGCTTAGCCAGGTTCAGGCCCTACGAGCAGTACTTC. It encodes CASSLARFRPYEQYF.

This chain links TRBV24-1 with TRBJ2-2; D perhaps matches TRBD1 (5 bases). CDR1 KGHDR and CDR2 SFDVKD come from the germline V gene. V was trimmed by 0 bases and J by 6 bases, leaving 13 bases between them. The CDR3 contains 16 residues. The CDR3 region is CATSDLSPGMAGELFF. CDR3 DNA: TGTGCCACCAGTGATTTGTCCCCAGGGATGGCCGGGGAGCTGTTTTTT.

This clonotype was detected ten times or more. This chain uses TRBV28 with TRBJ2-7, with 8 bases aligning to TRBD2. Trimming at V came to 10 bases and at J to 4 bases, leaving 0 bases not matched to a gene. The CDR3 contains 10 residues. Germline loops: CDR1 MDHEN, CDR2 SYDVKM. The CDR3: CATGGYEQYF. CDR3 bases: TGTGCCACGGGGGGGTACGAGCAGTACTTC.

This clonotype occurred many times. The chain couples TRBV2 to TRBJ2-2, with D perhaps TRBD1 or TRBD2 (5 bases each). The CDR3 runs 16 residues. Per the germline V gene, CDR1 is SNHLY and CDR2 is FYNNEI. The V end was cut by 7 bases, the J end by 4 bases, with 19 bases between. DNA for the CDR3: TGTGCCAGCATCGCGACCCCGGGGCGGGTCACCGGGGAGCTGTTTTTT. It encodes CASIATPGRVTGELFF. Using reference TRBV2 and TRBJ2-2 for the parts outside the CDR3, the full variable domain is EPEVTQTPSHQVTQMGQEVILRCVPISNHLYFYWYRQILGQKVEFLVSFYNNEISEKSEIFDDQFSVERPDGSNFTLKIRSTKLEDSAMYFCASIATPGRVTGELFFGEGSRLTVL.

This clonotype appeared a few times. This rearrangement joins TRBV5-1 to TRBJ2-5; D tentatively reads TRBD1 or TRBD2 (5 bases each). Trimming left V 0 bases short and J 2 bases short, with 14 bases between. There are 16 residues in the CDR3. CDR1 is SGHRS, CDR2 YFSETQ, per germline. CDR3 region: CASSLGARGVQETQYF. Written as DNA, the CDR3 is TGCGCCAGCAGCTTGGGGGCTAGGGGAGTACAAGAGACCCAGTACTTC.

This clonotype was seen at least ten times. This chain connects TRBV11-3 to TRBJ2-7; D unresolved. This CDR3 contains 14 residues. Trimming removed 3 bases at V and 2 bases at J, with 11 bases between. Germline V gives CDR1 SGHNT, CDR2 YENEEA. CDR3 sequence (DNA): TGTGCCAGCAGCTTGACGAGGAACACCTACGAGCAGTACTTC. Its translation is CASSLTRNTYEQYF. The full variable domain, in which reference TRBV11-3 and TRBJ2-7 provide the parts outside the CDR3, is EAGVVQSPRYKIIEKKQPVAFWCNPISGHNTLYWYLQNLGQGPELLIRYENEEAVDDSQLPKDRFSAERLKGVDSTLKIQPAELGDSAVYLCASSLTRNTYEQYFGPGTRLTVT.

This clonotype was picked up many times. V and J are TRBV12-3 or TRBV12-4 and TRBJ1-2; unclear D gene. V was shortened by 5 bases and J by 7 bases, with 20 bases between the two germline ends. The CDR3 has 15 amino acids. The CDR3 DNA is TGTGCCAGCAGTGCCCCCAAGCGAGGGCGGTCTGGCTACACCTTC. Translated, it gives CASSAPKRGRSGYTF.

The chain uses TRBV20-1 and TRBJ2-6, with D possibly being TRBD2 (6 bases). This CDR3 spans 13 amino acids. V lost 5 bases, J lost 3 bases, and 8 bases lay in between. The V gene's germline CDR1 is DFQATT and CDR2 SNEGSKA (reference sequence). CDR3 residues: CSAGTVGANVLTF. The CDR3 DNA sequence: TGCAGTGCTGGGACTGTTGGGGCCAACGTCCTGACTTTC.

There are many counts of this clonotype. The chain links TRBV20-1 to TRBJ2-1; 11 bases match TRBD2. The CDR3 length is 16 residues. V trimming: 4 bases; J trimming: 7 bases; junction bases outside the gene matches: 12. The germline V gene has CDR1 DFQATT and CDR2 SNEGSKA (reference sequence). The chain's CDR3 is CSAKGLADTRRNEQFF. In DNA form, the CDR3 reads TGCAGTGCTAAGGGACTAGCGGACACACGTAGGAATGAGCAGTTCTTC.

Only one count was recorded for this clonotype. The rearrangement links TRBV4-1 to TRBJ2-4; 9 bases fit TRBD1. The V gene end was trimmed by 4 bases and the J gene end by 2 bases; junction bases not matched to a gene: 12. Germline values: CDR1 MGHRA, CDR2 YSYEKL. This CDR3 contains 18 residues. The CDR3 sequence: CASSRVGRDRETKNIQYF. CDR3 coding DNA: TGCGCCAGCAGCCGGGTAGGGCGGGACAGGGAAACCAAAAACATTCAGTACTTC.

There are many counts of this clonotype. The V call is TRBV7-2, the J call TRBJ2-3; 9 bases are a match to TRBD2. Germline V CDR1 and CDR2: SGHTA, FQGNSA. Trimming took 3 bases from V and 2 from J; bases not matched to a gene: 9. The CDR3 runs 17 residues. CDR3 in DNA: TGTGCCAGCAGCTTCACGGGGGGCGGGAGGGCCACAGATACGCAGTATTTT. It is translated as CASSFTGGGRATDTQYF.

The V and J genes are TRBV20-1 and TRBJ1-6, with TRBD1 identical over 7 bases. There are 15 residues in the CDR3. J was trimmed by 5 bases and V by 2 bases; bases with no gene match: 6. Germline assignment: CDR1 DFQATT and CDR2 SNEGSKA (reference sequence). The CDR3 DNA sequence: TGCAGTGCTAGACTACAGGGGATGAATAATTCACCCCTCCACTTT. Protein: CSARLQGMNNSPLHF.

This clonotype occurred many times. The chain joins TRBV28 to TRBJ1-2; 8 bases are a match to TRBD1. CDR1 and CDR2 (germline): MDHEN, SYDVKM. After removal of 4 bases from V and 7 bases from J, the junction contained 11 bases not matched to a gene. The CDR3 extends over 15 amino acids. The chain's CDR3 is CASSYPTGVSVGYTF. The DNA for the CDR3 is TGTGCCAGCAGTTACCCGACAGGGGTGTCGGTTGGCTACACCTTC.

This clonotype appeared many times. CDR3 sequence: CAWIRRTNTEAFF. The CDR3 DNA reads TGTGCCTGGATTAGACGGACGAACACTGAAGCTTTCTTT. V is TRBV30 and J is TRBJ1-1, with unresolved D. CDR3 length equals 13 residues. Trimming removed 4 bases from V and 1 base from J, with 10 bases in between. Germline loops: CDR1 GTSNPN, CDR2 SVGIG (reference sequence). The full variable domain, rest sourced from reference TRBV30 and TRBJ1-1, is SQTIHQWPATLVQPVGSPLSLECTVEGTSNPNLYWYRQAAGRGLQLLFYSVGIGQISSEVPQNLSASRPQDRQFILSSKKLLLSDSGFYLCAWIRRTNTEAFFGQGTRLTVV.

The V gene is TRBV18, the J gene TRBJ2-1; 9 nucleotides agree with TRBD2. Germline V gene sequence: CDR1 KGHSH, CDR2 LQKENI. The junction had 13 bases not matched to a gene; V was cut back by 6 bases and J by 4 bases. The CDR3 loop spans 17 amino acids. The CDR3 region has the DNA TGTGCCAGCTCCCGCCGGATAGCGGGAGACCCATACAATGAGCAGTTCTTC. Translating gives CASSRRIAGDPYNEQFF.

This clonotype came up a few times. V usage is TRBV29-1 and J usage is TRBJ2-7; unclear D gene. The V end was cut by 3 bases, the J end by 1 base, with 4 bases between. This CDR3 region has 11 residues. Germline CDR1 is SQVTM and CDR2 is ANQGSEA. The CDR3 DNA reads as TGCAGCGTTGATCATTCCTACGAGCAGTACTTC. Its protein is CSVDHSYEQYF.

Many counts were recorded for this clonotype. The gene calls are TRBV12-3 or TRBV12-4 and TRBJ1-4; 7 positions agree with TRBD1. This CDR3 spans 14 amino acids. V trimming: 6 bases; J trimming: 8 bases; junction bases outside the gene matches: 9. The CDR3 spells CASRGQTFSEKLFF. Written as DNA, the CDR3 is TGTGCCAGCAGGGGACAGACCTTTAGCGAAAAACTGTTTTTT.

This clonotype was counted many times. The V call is TRBV29-1, the J call TRBJ2-2; 11 positions match TRBD2. V lost 4 bases, J lost 5 bases, and 12 bases stayed unmatched. Per germline, CDR1 SQVTM and CDR2 ANQGSEA. The CDR3 is made up of 17 amino acids. The CDR3 sequence is CSVVFGTSGSITGELFF. The CDR3 nucleotides read TGCAGCGTTGTTTTCGGAACTAGCGGGAGTATTACCGGGGAGCTGTTTTTT.

This clonotype was observed at least ten times. The chain carries TRBV24-1 and TRBJ2-1, with unresolved D. CDR3 length: 15 amino acids. From germline, CDR1 is KGHDR and CDR2 SFDVKD. With 6 bases removed from V and 0 bases from J, the gap between germline ends came to 11 bases. The CDR3 reads CATSKGASSYNEQFF. The CDR3 DNA sequence: TGTGCCACCAGTAAAGGTGCTAGCTCCTACAATGAGCAGTTCTTC.

This clonotype was detected ten times or more. CDR3 loop: CSANLGAGQETQYF. The CDR3 coding sequence is TGCAGTGCTAATCTAGGGGCAGGGCAAGAGACCCAGTACTTC. The rearrangement uses TRBV20-1 and TRBJ2-5, with D possibly matching TRBD1 (5 bases). Germline values: CDR1 DFQATT, CDR2 SNEGSKA (reference sequence). The CDR3 length is 14 residues. V lost 4 bases, J lost 2 bases, and 14 bases lay in between.

This chain links TRBV7-9 with TRBJ1-4; 8 nucleotides line up with TRBD1. In germline, CDR1 is SEHNR, CDR2 FQNEAQ (reference sequence). The CDR3 runs 15 residues. Trimming cost V 2 bases and J 8 bases; bases outside gene matches: 7. As DNA, the CDR3 is TGTGCCAGCAGCTTATCCACCAGGGGGCGGGAAAAACTGTTTTTT. The encoded protein is CASSLSTRGREKLFF.

The chain combines TRBV9 with TRBJ2-1; D is ambiguous. CDR3 length: 15 residues. V lost 3 bases, J lost 5 bases, and 15 bases lay in between. Germline loops: CDR1 SGDLS, CDR2 YYNGEE. CDR3 residues: CASSAALSLHNEQFF. For the CDR3, the DNA is TGTGCCAGCAGCGCGGCGTTATCGCTGCACAATGAGCAGTTCTTC.

This clonotype appeared many times. The V gene is TRBV5-5, the J gene TRBJ2-6; D may be TRBD1 or TRBD2 (5 bases each). Germline CDR1 and CDR2: SGHKS and YYEKEE (reference sequence). V dropped 5 bases and J dropped 6 bases, with 15 bases sitting between them. This CDR3 is 15 amino acids long. Here the CDR3 DNA reads TGTGCCAGCAGTTCGGGACCAAGGGAGGCCAACGTCCTGACTTTC. It is translated as CASSSGPREANVLTF.

This clonotype has more than one count but fewer than ten. This chain joins TRBV20-1 and TRBJ1-6; 7 nucleotides match TRBD1. Looked up from germline, CDR1 is DFQATT and CDR2 is SNEGSKA (reference sequence). The CDR3 is made up of 14 amino acids. The V and J ends lost 6 bases and 8 bases, in that order; junction bases with no gene match: 10. This chain's CDR3 is CSASQGDGDSPLHF. CDR3 coding DNA: TGCAGTGCCAGCCAGGGGGACGGGGATTCACCCCTCCACTTT.

This clonotype was seen repeatedly, ten times or more. The rearrangement links TRBV20-1 to TRBJ2-3; TRBD2 aligns across 8 bases. Germline CDR1 DFQATT, CDR2 SNEGSKA (reference sequence). V lost 4 bases, J lost 2 bases, and 14 bases stayed unmatched. The CDR3 spans 17 residues. The CDR3 bases are TGCAGTGCTATTTCCCCGGGACTAGTAGTCACCACAGATACGCAGTATTTT. Protein: CSAISPGLVVTTDTQYF.